These 28 T cell receptor beta chains originate from one sample sequenced in a study of T cell repertoires in cytomegalovirus infection. TCRdb used MiXCR to reprocess the reads, holding one entry per CDR3 protein. The sample records under 300,000 distinct CDR3 sequences, about a sixth being singletons. The sample taken for sequencing was CD8+ T cells from PBMCs. The source is a human donor in good health (CMV status not recorded). Some clones in this sample may be carry-over from other donors' samples.

In regard to this clonotype: This may come from a read error, since a much larger clone is one base off. V gene TRBV13 combines with J gene TRBJ2-5; 9 nucleotides match TRBD1. CDR1 and CDR2 from the germline V gene are PRHDT and FYEKMQ (reference sequence). The V and J ends lost 5 bases and 0 bases, in that order; junction bases with no gene match: 4. There are 15 residues in the CDR3. The CDR3 loop reads CASSPGTGYQETQYF. The DNA of the CDR3 is TGTGCCAGCAGCCCCGGGACAGGGTACCAAGAGACCCAGTACTTC. Drawing the rest from reference TRBV13 and TRBJ2-5, the complete variable domain is AAGVIQSPRHLIKEKRETATLKCYPIPRHDTVYWYQQGPGQDPQFLISFYEKMQSDKGSIPDRFSAQQFSDYHSELNMSSLELGDSALYFCASSPGTGYQETQYFGPGTRLLVL.

The chain joins TRBV15 to TRBJ2-4; tentatively, D is TRBD1 (5 bases). V lost 10 bases and J 0 bases, leaving 13 bases between the germline ends. Per the germline V gene, CDR1 is LNHNV and CDR2 is YYDKDF (reference sequence). This CDR3 has 14 residues. CDR3 DNA: TGTGCCATAGCTCTCGACAGAGCCAAAAACATTCAGTACTTC. Translated: CAIALDRAKNIQYF. Full variable domain (outside the CDR3, taken from reference TRBV15 and TRBJ2-4): DAMVIQNPRYQVTQFGKPVTLSCSQTLNHNVMYWYQQKSSQAPKLLFHYYDKDFNNEADTPDNFQSRRPNTSFCFLDIRSPGLGDTAMYLCAIALDRAKNIQYFGAGTRLSVL.

This clonotype was seen repeatedly, ten times or more. V and J are TRBV7-6 and TRBJ2-2, with D maybe TRBD1 (5 bases). The germline V and J ends were trimmed by 1 base and 4 bases, with 7 bases remaining between them. The CDR3 is made up of 14 amino acids. The germline V gene has CDR1 SGHVS and CDR2 FNYEAQ. CDR3 coding DNA: TGTGCCAGCAGCTTAGTAGGGGCCACCGGGGAGCTGTTTTTT. This sequence encodes CASSLVGATGELFF. The full variable domain, with the rest looked up from reference TRBV7-6 and TRBJ2-2, is GAGVSQSPRYKVTKRGQDVALRCDPISGHVSLYWYRQALGQGPEFLTYFNYEAQQDKSGLPNDRFSAERPEGSISTLTIQRTEQRDSAMYRCASSLVGATGELFFGEGSRLTVL.

The rearrangement uses TRBV13 and TRBJ1-2; weak D call: TRBD1 (6 bases). CDR3 length equals 14 residues. Trimming shortened V by 5 bases and J by 5 bases, and 15 bases separated the two germline ends. Germline V gene lookup returns CDR1 PRHDT and CDR2 FYEKMQ (reference sequence). The DNA of the CDR3 is TGTGCCAGCAGCATCCGGAGACAGGAATATGGCTACACCTTC. Translating it yields CASSIRRQEYGYTF.

Ten or more counts support this clonotype. The CDR3 DNA reads TGTGCCAGCAGACCTAGCGGGACTAGTCCTCTTACTTACAATGAGCAGTTCTTC. This encodes CASRPSGTSPLTYNEQFF. The V gene is TRBV7-9, the J gene TRBJ2-1; 9 bases are a match to TRBD2. Germline CDR1 SEHNR, CDR2 FQNEAQ (reference sequence). Trimming at V came to 6 bases and at J to 4 bases, leaving 16 bases not matched to a gene. The CDR3 covers 18 residues.

The chain is built from TRBV7-2 and TRBJ2-7; TRBD2 aligns across 8 bases. The CDR3 is 17 amino acids. CDR1 SGHTA and CDR2 FQGNSA come from the germline V gene. J lost 0 bases, V lost 1 base, and 8 bases had no gene match. The CDR3 loop is CASSLEGGGGISYEQYF. In DNA, the CDR3 is TGTGCCAGCAGCTTAGAGGGGGGCGGGGGGATCTCCTACGAGCAGTACTTC.

The chain uses TRBV19 and TRBJ1-2, with 11 bases aligning to TRBD1. The trim removed 9 bases at V and 8 bases at J, leaving 5 bases unmatched. Germline values: CDR1 LNHDA, CDR2 SQIVND (reference sequence). This CDR3 comprises 12 residues. This CDR3 reads CASRTGGAGYTF. The CDR3 DNA reads TGTGCCAGCCGGACAGGGGGCGCGGGCTACACCTTC.

There are a few counts of this clonotype. The chain uses TRBV28 and TRBJ1-5, with D possibly TRBD1 on 6 matching bases. The CDR3 length is 12 residues. The V end was cut by 6 bases, the J end by 4 bases, with 7 bases between. CDR1 is MDHEN, CDR2 SYDVKM, per germline. This chain's CDR3 is CASRGGNQPQHF. The CDR3 DNA sequence: TGTGCCAGCAGAGGGGGAAATCAGCCCCAGCATTTT.

This clonotype was seen at least ten times. The rearrangement uses TRBV7-6 and TRBJ2-1, with TRBD2 matching over 12 bases. The CDR3 runs to 14 residues. V shed 4 bases and J 10 bases; nucleotides not matched to a gene: 5. The V gene's germline CDR1 is SGHVS and CDR2 FNYEAQ. The CDR3 protein is CASSSSGGASEQFF. CDR3 in DNA: TGTGCCAGCAGCTCTAGCGGGGGGGCGTCCGAGCAGTTCTTC. The full variable domain, in which reference TRBV7-6 and TRBJ2-1 provide the parts outside the CDR3, is GAGVSQSPRYKVTKRGQDVALRCDPISGHVSLYWYRQALGQGPEFLTYFNYEAQQDKSGLPNDRFSAERPEGSISTLTIQRTEQRDSAMYRCASSSSGGASEQFFGPGTRLTVL.

The chain uses TRBV5-8 and TRBJ2-1; TRBD2 agrees at 8 bases. The germline gives CDR1 SGHTS, CDR2 YDEGEE. V gave up 0 bases and J gave up 13 bases; unmatched junction bases: 12. CDR3 length: 15 amino acids. The CDR3 sequence: CASSLVLAGRQKQFF. The DNA of the CDR3 is TGTGCCAGCAGCTTGGTGTTAGCGGGGAGGCAAAAACAGTTCTTC.

This clonotype was detected ten times or more. CDR3 in amino acids: CASSYSGTLYEQYF. The CDR3 nucleotides read TGTGCCAGCAGTTACTCAGGGACCCTCTACGAGCAGTACTTC. The V and J genes are TRBV6-2 or TRBV6-3 and TRBJ2-7; the D gene could be TRBD1 or TRBD2 (5 bases each). The CDR3 runs to 14 residues. Trimming took off 0 bases at V and 3 bases at J, with 9 bases between the two ends. Germline CDR1 and CDR2: MNHEY and SVGEGT.

This clonotype was seen only a few times. The rearrangement links TRBV20-1 to TRBJ2-1, with 8 bases lining up with TRBD2. The CDR3 extends over 16 amino acids. V trimming: 6 bases; J trimming: 10 bases; junction bases outside the gene matches: 20. Germline-derived CDR1 and CDR2 are DFQATT and SNEGSKA (reference sequence). As DNA, the CDR3 is TGCAGTGCCCCTAGTGCGAATAGCGGGGACCTTCGGGAGCAGTTCTTC. Protein product: CSAPSANSGDLREQFF.

The V call is TRBV28, the J call TRBJ2-3, with D maybe TRBD2 (5 bases). The germline V gene has CDR1 MDHEN and CDR2 SYDVKM. CDR3 size: 14 residues. The V and J ends lost 6 bases and 4 bases respectively, with 14 bases between them. CDR3 DNA sequence: TGTGCCAGCAGCTTAAGAGGGTTGCCAGATACGCAGTATTTT. Amino acids: CASSLRGLPDTQYF.

This clonotype has only a few counts. The chain has TRBV4-3 and TRBJ1-4, with D unresolved. V was pared by 0 bases and J by 6 bases, with 11 bases between. The CDR3 runs to 15 residues. Germline V gives CDR1 LGHNA, CDR2 YSLEER. The CDR3 reads CASSQELGSDEKLFF. The CDR3 DNA reads TGCGCCAGCAGCCAAGAGTTAGGGTCGGATGAAAAACTGTTTTTT.

V gene TRBV7-8 combines with J gene TRBJ1-1, with D tentatively TRBD1 (5 bases). There are 14 residues in the CDR3. Between the trimmed V and J ends, which lost 1 base and 5 bases, there was a span of 11 bases. Germline CDR1 reads SGHVS; CDR2 reads FQNEAQ. In DNA, the CDR3 is TGTGCCAGCAGCTTAGGAGTAGGGGCAACTGAAGCTTTCTTT. Translation: CASSLGVGATEAFF.

J is TRBJ1-1 and V is TRBV5-1, with a possible D match to TRBD1 (6 bases). The V end lost 3 bases, the J end lost 4 bases, and 10 bases lay between the germline ends. In germline, CDR1 is SGHRS, CDR2 YFSETQ. The CDR3 totals 13 residues. The CDR3 is CASSSGTLTEAFF. CDR3 nucleotide sequence: TGCGCCAGCAGCTCCGGGACACTCACTGAAGCTTTCTTT.

This clonotype was detected only a few times. The chain is built from TRBV10-3 and TRBJ2-3; 7 bases map to TRBD1. The CDR3 spans 14 residues. V trimming: 2 bases; J trimming: 6 bases; junction bases outside the gene matches: 5. Germline values: CDR1 ENHRY, CDR2 SYGVKD. The CDR3 DNA is TGTGCCATCAGTGAGGGGACAGACACCGATACGCAGTATTTT. Amino acid sequence: CAISEGTDTDTQYF.

This clonotype has only a few counts. This chain uses TRBV24-1 with TRBJ2-6, with unresolved D. Germline lookup yields CDR1 KGHDR and CDR2 SFDVKD. The V and J ends lost 5 bases and 0 bases respectively, with 10 bases between them. This CDR3 has 16 amino acids. The CDR3: CATSAGKGSGANVLTF. The CDR3 nucleotides read TGTGCCACCAGTGCAGGCAAAGGCTCTGGGGCCAACGTCCTGACTTTC.

Note on this clonotype: This clone may be a read error of a much larger clone one base away. The rearrangement uses TRBV29-1 and TRBJ2-3, with a possible D match to TRBD2 (5 bases). This CDR3 is built from 14 residues. Trimming left V 5 bases short and J 0 bases short, with 12 bases between. Germline V gives CDR1 SQVTM, CDR2 ANQGSEA. In DNA form, the CDR3 reads TGCAGCGTTCTAGGAGGCTGGAGCACAGATACGCAGTATTTT. Translating gives CSVLGGWSTDTQYF.

This chain joins TRBV2 and TRBJ2-3, with 7 bases matching TRBD2. This CDR3 region has 16 residues. Germline CDR1 is SNHLY and CDR2 is FYNNEI. V lost 5 bases to trimming and J lost 0 bases; unmatched junction nucleotides: 8. In DNA, the CDR3 is TGTGCCAGCAGTTTACTAGCGCCGGGGAGCACAGATACGCAGTATTTT. Protein product: CASSLLAPGSTDTQYF.

This clonotype occurred a few times. The chain combines TRBV7-9 with TRBJ1-5; a weak D match, TRBD1 (6 bases). V lost 5 bases, J lost 5 bases, and 16 bases lay in between. The CDR3 has 15 residues. Germline CDR1 reads SEHNR; CDR2 reads FQNEAQ (reference sequence). CDR3 in amino acids: CASSLGGEIYQPQHF. The CDR3 coding sequence is TGTGCCAGCAGCCTAGGGGGTGAGATATATCAGCCCCAGCATTTT.

This clonotype was seen at least ten times. The chain links TRBV7-9 to TRBJ1-1; D not resolved. The CDR3 is 12 amino acids. CDR1 and CDR2 (germline): SEHNR, FQNEAQ (reference sequence). V lost 8 bases to trimming and J lost 3 bases, with 10 bases between them. DNA for the CDR3: TGTGCCAGCGCCGACGGAGACACTGAAGCTTTCTTT. Amino acids: CASADGDTEAFF.

The table lists this clonotype with a few counts. The chain combines TRBV7-9 with TRBJ2-6; either TRBD1 or TRBD2 may supply D (5 bases each). CDR1 SEHNR and CDR2 FQNEAQ come from the germline V gene (reference sequence). The CDR3 runs to 15 residues. Trimming stripped 6 bases from V and 2 bases from J, with 11 bases between. The CDR3 sequence: CASSTLGAGANVLTF. DNA for the CDR3: TGTGCCAGCAGTACTTTGGGGGCTGGGGCCAACGTCCTGACTTTC.

A few counts support this clonotype. This chain connects TRBV5-1 to TRBJ2-3, with a tentative D call TRBD1 (5 bases). Germline CDR1 reads SGHRS; CDR2 reads YFSETQ. The germline V and J ends were trimmed by 0 bases and 1 base, with 9 bases remaining between them. This CDR3 has 15 residues. The CDR3 protein is CASSLGGPRTDTQYF. The CDR3 coding sequence is TGCGCCAGCAGCTTGGGGGGCCCTCGCACAGATACGCAGTATTTT. Looking up the rest from reference TRBV5-1 and TRBJ2-3 gives the full variable domain: KAGVTQTPRYLIKTRGQQVTLSCSPISGHRSVSWYQQTPGQGLQFLFEYFSETQRNKGNFPGRFSGRQFSNSRSEMNVSTLELGDSALYLCASSLGGPRTDTQYFGPGTRLTVL.

In this sample, this clonotype turned up a few times. The chain employs TRBV28 and TRBJ2-3, with 8 bases lining up with TRBD1. CDR1 is MDHEN and CDR2 is SYDVKM in the germline V gene. Germline trimming cut 4 bases from V and 4 bases from J; bases unmatched to any gene: 7. This CDR3 is 15 amino acids long. CDR3 nucleotides: TGTGCCAGCAGTTGGACAGGGAAGGACCCAGATACGCAGTATTTT. This sequence encodes CASSWTGKDPDTQYF.

The rearrangement links TRBV7-9 to TRBJ1-1; D not certain. The CDR3 runs 16 residues. From germline, CDR1 is SEHNR and CDR2 FQNEAQ (reference sequence). With 5 bases removed from V and 9 bases from J, the gap between germline ends came to 25 bases. CDR3 sequence (DNA): TGTGCCAGCAGCGGAAGCCCCCCCCCTATAGCCGAGAAAGCTTTCTTT. It encodes CASSGSPPPIAEKAFF.

The chain combines TRBV7-8 with TRBJ2-7, with D perhaps TRBD2 (5 bases). The CDR3 loop spans 16 amino acids. The ends were cut back, 1 base at V and 2 bases at J, with 15 bases in the middle. Germline assignment: CDR1 SGHVS and CDR2 FQNEAQ. The CDR3 sequence is CASSLEAGGRPYEQYF. The DNA of the CDR3 is TGTGCCAGCAGCTTAGAGGCCGGAGGACGGCCCTACGAGCAGTACTTC. The full variable domain, with the rest looked up from reference TRBV7-8 and TRBJ2-7, is GAGVSQSPRYKVAKRGQDVALRCDPISGHVSLFWYQQALGQGPEFLTYFQNEAQLDKSGLPSDRFFAERPEGSVSTLKIQRTQQEDSAVYLCASSLEAGGRPYEQYFGPGTRLTVT.

This chain uses TRBV12-3 or TRBV12-4 with TRBJ2-1; no reliable D call. Trimming shortened V by 4 bases and J by 7 bases, and 11 bases separated the two germline ends. This CDR3 is 13 amino acids long. CDR3 DNA sequence: TGTGCCAGCAGTTCCGCGCCCGGGAATGAGCAGTTCTTC. It translates to CASSSAPGNEQFF.